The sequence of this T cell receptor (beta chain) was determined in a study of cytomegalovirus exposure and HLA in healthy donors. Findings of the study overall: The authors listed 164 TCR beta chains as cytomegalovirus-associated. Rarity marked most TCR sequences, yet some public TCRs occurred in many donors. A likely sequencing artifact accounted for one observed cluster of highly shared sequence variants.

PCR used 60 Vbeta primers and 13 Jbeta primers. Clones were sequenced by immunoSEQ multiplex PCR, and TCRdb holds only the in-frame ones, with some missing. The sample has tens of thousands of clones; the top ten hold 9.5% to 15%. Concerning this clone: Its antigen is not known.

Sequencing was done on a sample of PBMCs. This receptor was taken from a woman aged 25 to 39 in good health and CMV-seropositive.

Here the CDR3 reads CASSEYFRGTSGTNEQFF. CDR3 sequence (DNA): TGTGCCAGCAGTGAATACTTCAGGGGGACTAGCGGCACCAATGAGCAGTTCTTC. V gene TRBV25-1 combines with J gene TRBJ2-1, with TRBD2 identical over 11 bases. The germline V gene encodes CDR1 MGHDK and CDR2 SYGVNS. The V segment lost 0 bases and the J segment 6 bases; nucleotides outside the gene matches: 10. The CDR3 loop spans 18 amino acids.